This passage covers 14 T cell receptor beta chains from one sample sequenced in a study of T cell responses to AZD1222 COVID-19 vaccine. Produced via immunoSEQ multiplex PCR; TCRdb's table is partial and in-frame only. Among 75,000 to 95,000 clones listed, 85% were seen once. The material was peripheral blood, obtained 28 days after the second AZD1222 dose. These receptor sequences come from an adult who received the AZD1222 COVID-19 vaccine.

CDR3: CASSESIRRYSNQPQHF. The DNA for the CDR3 is TGTGCCAGCAGTGAGAGCATTAGACGGTATAGCAATCAGCCCCAGCATTTT. V gene TRBV2 combines with J gene TRBJ1-5; D remains unclear. Germline assignment: CDR1 SNHLY and CDR2 FYNNEI. V was cut by 3 bases and J by 0 bases, with 15 bases left in between. The length of the CDR3 is 17 residues.

V is TRBV7-9 and J is TRBJ1-2, with D possibly TRBD1 on 5 matching bases. The CDR3 sequence is 14 residues long. V lost 1 base and J lost 7, with 13 bases in between. Germline V CDR1 and CDR2: SEHNR, FQNEAQ (reference sequence). CDR3 DNA: TGTGCCAGCAGCTTAGTGGGGCCGGCGGGTGGCTACACCTTC. Encoded protein: CASSLVGPAGGYTF.

This chain links TRBV18 with TRBJ2-1, with D possibly called TRBD1 or TRBD2 (5 bases each). CDR3 length: 18 amino acids. Germline assignment: CDR1 KGHSH and CDR2 LQKENI. Deletions cut 5 bases from V and 10 bases from J, with 30 bases between. CDR3 nucleotide sequence: TGTGCCAGCTCAGACTTCCCAACGGGAAGGCAGGGAAGAGGGGAGCAGTTCTTC. This codes for CASSDFPTGRQGRGEQFF.

This clone came up a few times. The chain employs TRBV2 and TRBJ2-1; 10 nucleotides line up with TRBD2. Germline V lookup: CDR1 SNHLY, CDR2 FYNNEI. V gave up 4 bases and J gave up 8 bases; unmatched junction bases: 8. The CDR3 spans 15 residues. CDR3 region: CASSVSSGSTDEQFF. CDR3 coding DNA: TGTGCCAGCAGTGTGTCTAGCGGGAGTACAGATGAGCAGTTCTTC.

V and J are TRBV19 and TRBJ1-1; unclear D gene. This CDR3 contains 11 residues. V lost 11 bases to trimming and J lost 0 bases, with 7 bases between them. Germline V CDR1 and CDR2: LNHDA, SQIVND (reference sequence). For the CDR3, the DNA is TGTGCCGTACGGCTGAACACTGAAGCTTTCTTT. The encoded protein is CAVRLNTEAFF.

The V and J genes are TRBV10-2 and TRBJ2-2; 9 nucleotides match TRBD1. CDR3 length equals 15 residues. Per germline, CDR1 WSHSY and CDR2 SAAADI. Germline trimming cut 8 bases from V and 3 bases from J; bases unmatched to any gene: 7. CDR3 in amino acids: CASRLWTGDTGELFF. DNA of the CDR3: TGCGCCAGCCGCCTTTGGACAGGGGACACCGGGGAGCTGTTTTTT.

The V gene is TRBV2, the J gene TRBJ1-1; D is unresolved. With 10 bases removed from V and 0 bases from J, the gap between germline ends came to 12 bases. The germline V gene encodes CDR1 SNHLY and CDR2 FYNNEI. The CDR3 sequence is 13 residues long. The CDR3 nucleotides are TGTGCCAACCCGAAAGGGTTGAACACTGAAGCTTTCTTT. Its translation is CANPKGLNTEAFF. The entire variable domain, with the rest obtained from reference TRBV2 and TRBJ1-1, is as follows: EPEVTQTPSHQVTQMGQEVILRCVPISNHLYFYWYRQILGQKVEFLVSFYNNEISEKSEIFDDQFSVERPDGSNFTLKIRSTKLEDSAMYFCANPKGLNTEAFFGQGTRLTVV.

The V and J genes are TRBV30 and TRBJ2-1; the D gene is possibly TRBD2 (6 bases). V lost 0 bases and J 5 bases, leaving 14 bases between the germline ends. The CDR3 is 15 residues long. The germline V gene encodes CDR1 GTSNPN and CDR2 SVGIG (reference sequence). The CDR3 DNA reads as TGTGCCTGGAGTGTACTGGAGCGGGTGAACAATGAGCAGTTCTTC. Its translation: CAWSVLERVNNEQFF.

This chain joins TRBV19 and TRBJ2-2; the match to TRBD2 covers 16 bases. The CDR3 totals 18 residues. The germline V gene encodes CDR1 LNHDA and CDR2 SQIVND (reference sequence). V gave up 5 bases and J gave up 6 bases; unmatched junction bases: 9. The CDR3 coding sequence is TGTGCCAGTAGTTTCCTGCTGGGACTAGCGGGAGGGTCCGGGGAGCTGTTTTTT. Its protein product is CASSFLLGLAGGSGELFF.

V gene TRBV30 combines with J gene TRBJ2-5; D is ambiguous. The CDR3 is 12 amino acids. From germline, CDR1 is GTSNPN and CDR2 SVGIG (reference sequence). Trimming left V 3 bases short and J 5 bases short, with 10 bases between. The CDR3 protein is CAWRGYEETQYF. The CDR3 DNA is TGTGCCTGGAGGGGTTATGAGGAGACCCAGTACTTC.

The chain links TRBV27 to TRBJ2-3; the match to TRBD2 covers 7 bases. Trimming took 5 bases from V and 2 from J; bases not matched to a gene: 10. The CDR3 is made up of 16 amino acids. In germline, CDR1 is MNHEY, CDR2 SMNVEV (reference sequence). The CDR3 region is CASSKGRVEFTDTQYF. In nucleotides, the CDR3 is TGTGCCAGCAGTAAGGGGAGGGTTGAGTTCACAGATACGCAGTATTTT.

The J gene is TRBJ2-3, the V gene TRBV19, with D perhaps TRBD1 or TRBD2 (5 bases each). The germline gives CDR1 LNHDA, CDR2 SQIVND (reference sequence). V was clipped by 1 base and J by 6 bases, with 14 bases between them. The CDR3 consists of 15 residues. The chain's CDR3 is CASSIGGTSFDTQYF. The DNA for the CDR3 is TGTGCCAGTAGTATAGGAGGGACCTCCTTCGATACGCAGTATTTT.

This chain connects TRBV2 to TRBJ2-1; D unresolved. The CDR3 extends over 15 amino acids. Germline V gene data show CDR1 as SNHLY and CDR2 as FYNNEI. Trimming removed 8 bases at V and 10 bases at J, with 24 bases between. The CDR3 reads CASGKDSLINREQFF. CDR3 DNA sequence: TGTGCCAGCGGTAAAGACTCCCTGATTAATCGAGAGCAGTTCTTC.

The rearrangement links TRBV7-2 to TRBJ2-3; 9 positions agree with TRBD2. The CDR3 is 18 residues long. CDR1 is SGHTA, CDR2 FQGNSA, per germline. The V and J ends lost 5 bases and 0 bases, in that order; junction bases with no gene match: 12. The CDR3 is CASSPPGTSLRSTDTQYF. DNA of the CDR3: TGTGCCAGCAGCCCCCCCGGGACTAGCCTGAGGAGCACAGATACGCAGTATTTT. The variable domain in full, completed from reference TRBV7-2 and TRBJ2-3, reads GAGVSQSPSNKVTEKGKDVELRCDPISGHTALYWYRQSLGQGLEFLIYFQGNSAPDKSGLPSDRFSAERTGGSVSTLTIQRTQQEDSAVYLCASSPPGTSLRSTDTQYFGPGTRLTVL.